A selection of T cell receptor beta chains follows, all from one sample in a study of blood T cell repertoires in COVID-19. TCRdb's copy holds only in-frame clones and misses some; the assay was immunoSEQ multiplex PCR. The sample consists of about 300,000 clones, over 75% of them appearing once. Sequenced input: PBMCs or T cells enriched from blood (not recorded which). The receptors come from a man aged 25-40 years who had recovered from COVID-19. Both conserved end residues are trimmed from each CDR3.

ASTDTGVPRGNTEAF,TRBJ1-1,TRBV7-9
ASSLPNTTLSYEQY,TRBJ2-7,TRBV11-2
ASSPQGTPSYEQY,TRBJ2-7,TRBV5-1
ASSPGQDDGYT,TRBJ1-2,TRBV18
ASSYGGVSNQPQH,TRBJ1-5,TRBV6-2/TRBV6-3
ASRTGGSNQPQH,TRBJ1-5,TRBV27
ASSPLGSFGREGDTQY,TRBJ2-3,TRBV18
ASSLEASPTGELF,TRBJ2-2,TRBV5-4
AWSVLGPLH,TRBJ1-6,TRBV30
ASSFGGAEQF,TRBJ2-1,TRBV7-9
ASSYLRGGKTQY,TRBJ2-5,TRBV27
AWNPTTGFDGYT,TRBJ1-2,TRBV30
ASHGTPTYSEAF,TRBJ1-1,TRBV7-9
ASGRPQETQY,TRBJ2-5,TRBV11-2
ASSRMPGSLGYT,TRBJ1-2,TRBV11-3
ASRVMRPKREETQY,TRBJ2-5,TRBV2
ASSRQYNSPLH,TRBJ1-6,TRBV19
ATSDPGDRGNNEQF,TRBJ2-1,TRBV24-1
ASSAQKGGGRGDTQY,TRBJ2-3,TRBV7-9
ASSPAANQAF,TRBJ1-1,TRBV7-8
ASSEAQGDYEQY,TRBJ2-7,TRBV6-1
ASTPAKQGYSYEQY,TRBJ2-7,TRBV6-6
ASSQGQGSQPQH,TRBJ1-5,TRBV3-1/TRBV3-2
ATSDETGGNYGYT,TRBJ1-2,TRBV24-1
ASSYVAHTGELF,TRBJ2-2,TRBV6-5
ASSPGVGEEQY,TRBJ2-7,TRBV12-3/TRBV12-4
ASSHERLTVTEAF,TRBJ1-1,TRBV4-1
ASSFTLNTEAF,TRBJ1-1,TRBV5-1
ASKYTGSPTDTQY,TRBJ2-3,TRBV27
ASSFWGGNEQY,TRBJ2-7,TRBV12-3/TRBV12-4
ASSYPGQPPN,TRBJ2-7,TRBV6-6
ASSLLGLPSAPGETQY,TRBJ2-5,TRBV7-2
ASNGGGDTDTQY,TRBJ2-3,TRBV5-1
ATSRSGRTEAF,TRBJ1-1,TRBV24-1
ASSLVLAGGNDEQY,TRBJ2-7,TRBV5-1
ASSSYLSGGANQPQH,TRBJ1-5,TRBV19
ASSPLRGLTDSGNTIY,TRBJ1-3,TRBV5-5
ASSTQPSRGGTYEQY,TRBJ2-7,TRBV5-1
ATSDSTGIRPQH,TRBJ1-5,TRBV24-1
ASSTQPGQGPDTQY,TRBJ2-3,TRBV10-1
ATSPIDSNQPQH,TRBJ1-5,TRBV24-1
ASSSSEGQGSYSNQPQH,TRBJ1-5,TRBV27
ASRPDRGGSPLH,TRBJ1-6,TRBV25-1
ASLELAGVYEQF,TRBJ2-1,TRBV2
ASSLARPGVTYNEQF,TRBJ2-1,TRBV5-1